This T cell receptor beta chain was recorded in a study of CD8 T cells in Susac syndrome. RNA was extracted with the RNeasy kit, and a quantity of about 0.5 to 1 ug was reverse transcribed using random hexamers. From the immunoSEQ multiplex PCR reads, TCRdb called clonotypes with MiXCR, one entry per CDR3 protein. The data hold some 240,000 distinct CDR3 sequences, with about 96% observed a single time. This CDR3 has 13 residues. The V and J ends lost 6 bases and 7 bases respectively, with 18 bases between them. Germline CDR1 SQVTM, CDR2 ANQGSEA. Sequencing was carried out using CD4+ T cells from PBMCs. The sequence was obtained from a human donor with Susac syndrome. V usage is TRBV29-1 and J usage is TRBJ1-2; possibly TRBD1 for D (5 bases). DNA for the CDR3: TGCAGCGTGGCCGGGACCCAGAGAAGTGGCTACACCTTC. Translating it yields CSVAGTQRSGYTF.